The 3 T cell receptor beta chains below come from one sample, sequenced in a study of blood T cell repertoires in COVID-19. Assay: immunoSEQ multiplex PCR; the TCRdb copy retains only in-frame clones and omits some. Counted here are a few hundred thousand clones, roughly 90% occurring once; the ten biggest clones make up about 9.5%. Sequenced sample: PBMCs or T cells enriched from blood (not recorded which). These receptor sequences come from a woman aged 40 to 50 who had recovered from COVID-19.

Regarding this clone: Other DNA sequences in the same sample also yield this CDR3. This chain links TRBV29-1 with TRBJ1-1, with 9 bases fitting TRBD1. Germline V gene data show CDR1 as SQVTM and CDR2 as ANQGSEA. The CDR3 is 13 amino acids. Trimming cost V 7 bases and J 1 base; bases outside gene matches: 4. The chain's CDR3 is CSASTGGNTEAFF. CDR3 in DNA: TGCAGCGCATCGACAGGGGGGAACACTGAAGCTTTCTTT.

This clone was counted a few times. V is TRBV12-3 or TRBV12-4 and J is TRBJ1-6, with D unclear. V was cut by 3 bases and J by 13 bases, with 10 bases left in between. CDR3 length: 12 residues. DNA for the CDR3: TGTGCCAGCAGTTTCGGCGGAGGGCCCCTCCACTTT. It yields the protein CASSFGGGPLHF.

The J gene is TRBJ2-1, the V gene TRBV9; TRBD1 matches at 7 bases. V was pared by 0 bases and J by 2 bases, with 2 bases of the junction left unmatched. Per germline, CDR1 SGDLS and CDR2 YYNGEE. This CDR3 has 15 residues. CDR3 DNA: TGTGCCAGCAGCGTAGTCCAGGGGGCCTACAATGAGCAGTTCTTC. Its translation is CASSVVQGAYNEQFF.